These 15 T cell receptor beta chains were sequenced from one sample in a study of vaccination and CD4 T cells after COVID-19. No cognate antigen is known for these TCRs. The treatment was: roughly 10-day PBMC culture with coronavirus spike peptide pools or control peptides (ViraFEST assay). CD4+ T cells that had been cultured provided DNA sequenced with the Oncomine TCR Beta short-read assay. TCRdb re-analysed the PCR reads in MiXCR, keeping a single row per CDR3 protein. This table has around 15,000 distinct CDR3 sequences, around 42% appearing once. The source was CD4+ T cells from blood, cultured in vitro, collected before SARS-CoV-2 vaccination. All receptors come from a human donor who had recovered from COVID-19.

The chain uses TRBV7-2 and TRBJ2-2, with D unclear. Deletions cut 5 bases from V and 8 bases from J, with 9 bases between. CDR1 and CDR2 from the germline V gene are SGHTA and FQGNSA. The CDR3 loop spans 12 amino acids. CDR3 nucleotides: TGTGCCAGCAGCCCCTACCCTGGGGAGCTGTTTTTT. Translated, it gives CASSPYPGELFF.

The CDR3 DNA follows: TGTGCCAGCAGCACCGTCGCCACAGGGAACTATGGCTACACCTTC. Translation: CASSTVATGNYGYTF. The V call is TRBV7-9, the J call TRBJ1-2, with a tentative D call TRBD1 (6 bases). V lost 5 bases and J lost 2, with 15 bases in between. In germline, CDR1 is SEHNR, CDR2 FQNEAQ (reference sequence). The length of the CDR3 is 15 residues.

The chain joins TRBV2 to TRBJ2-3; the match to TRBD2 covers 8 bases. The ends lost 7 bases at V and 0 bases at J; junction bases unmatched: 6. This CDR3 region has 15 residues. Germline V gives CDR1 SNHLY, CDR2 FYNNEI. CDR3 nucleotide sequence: TGTGCCAGCATTCTAAGCGGGGGTAGCACAGATACGCAGTATTTT. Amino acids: CASILSGGSTDTQYF.

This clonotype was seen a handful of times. The CDR3 sequence: CSARDHGTDTQYF. CDR3 coding DNA: TGCAGTGCTAGAGACCACGGCACAGATACGCAGTATTTT. V is TRBV20-1 and J is TRBJ2-3; D is unresolved. From germline, CDR1 is DFQATT and CDR2 SNEGSKA (reference sequence). With 0 bases removed from V and 1 base from J, the gap between germline ends came to 5 bases. The CDR3 has 13 residues.

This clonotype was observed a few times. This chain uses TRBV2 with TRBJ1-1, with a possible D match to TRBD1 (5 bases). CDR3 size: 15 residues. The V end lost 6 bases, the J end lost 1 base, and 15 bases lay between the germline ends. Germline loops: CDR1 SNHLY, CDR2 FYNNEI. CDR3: CASRPLGGWNTEAFF. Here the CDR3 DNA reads TGTGCCAGCAGGCCTCTGGGGGGATGGAACACTGAAGCTTTCTTT.

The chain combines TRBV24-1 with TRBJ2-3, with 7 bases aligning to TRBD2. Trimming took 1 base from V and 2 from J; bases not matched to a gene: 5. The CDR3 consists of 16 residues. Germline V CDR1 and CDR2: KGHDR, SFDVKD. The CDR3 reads CATSDLTAGNTDTQYF. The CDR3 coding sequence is TGTGCCACCAGTGATTTAACAGCGGGGAACACAGATACGCAGTATTTT.

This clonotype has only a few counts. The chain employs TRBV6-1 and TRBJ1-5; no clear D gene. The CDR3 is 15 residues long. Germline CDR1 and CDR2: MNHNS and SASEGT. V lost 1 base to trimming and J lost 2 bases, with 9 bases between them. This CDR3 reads CASSEVVTGNQPQHF. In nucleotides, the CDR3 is TGTGCCAGCAGTGAAGTGGTCACGGGCAATCAGCCCCAGCATTTT.

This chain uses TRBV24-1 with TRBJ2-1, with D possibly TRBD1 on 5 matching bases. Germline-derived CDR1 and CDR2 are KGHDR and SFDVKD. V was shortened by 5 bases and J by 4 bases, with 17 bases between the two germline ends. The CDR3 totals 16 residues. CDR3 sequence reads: CATSANAARTYNEQFF. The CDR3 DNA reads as TGTGCCACCAGTGCCAACGCGGCTAGGACATACAATGAGCAGTTCTTC.

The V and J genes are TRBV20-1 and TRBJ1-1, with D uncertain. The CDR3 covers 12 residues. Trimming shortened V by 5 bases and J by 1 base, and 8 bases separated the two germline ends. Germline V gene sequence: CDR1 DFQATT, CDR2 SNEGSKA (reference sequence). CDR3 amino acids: CSAPSGNTEAFF. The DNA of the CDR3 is TGCAGTGCTCCAAGTGGGAACACTGAAGCTTTCTTT.

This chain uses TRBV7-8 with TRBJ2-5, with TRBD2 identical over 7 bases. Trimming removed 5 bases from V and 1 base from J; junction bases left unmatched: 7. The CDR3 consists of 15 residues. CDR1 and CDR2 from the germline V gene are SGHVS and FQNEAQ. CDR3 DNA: TGTGCCAGCAGCCCAAGCGCTAGCGGCCAAGAGACCCAGTACTTC. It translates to CASSPSASGQETQYF.

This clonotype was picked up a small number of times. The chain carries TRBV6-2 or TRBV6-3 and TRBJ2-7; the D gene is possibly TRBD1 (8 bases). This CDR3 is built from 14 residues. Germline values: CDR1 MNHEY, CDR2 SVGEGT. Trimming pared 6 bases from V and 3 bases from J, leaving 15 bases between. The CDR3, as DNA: TGTGCCAGCAGCCTAAGCGGGACAGGCTACGAGCAGTACTTC. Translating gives CASSLSGTGYEQYF.

The CDR3 nucleotides read TGTGCCAGCAGTGAAAGATGGGGCGCGAACACCGGGGAGCTGTTTTTT. Amino acid sequence: CASSERWGANTGELFF. The chain couples TRBV25-1 to TRBJ2-2, with D perhaps matching TRBD1 (5 bases). V lost 2 bases to trimming and J lost 0 bases, with 10 bases between them. CDR3 length: 16 amino acids. The germline gives CDR1 MGHDK, CDR2 SYGVNS.

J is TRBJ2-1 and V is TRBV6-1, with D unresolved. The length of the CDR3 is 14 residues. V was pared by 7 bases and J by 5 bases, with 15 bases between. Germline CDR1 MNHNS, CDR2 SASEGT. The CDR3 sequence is CASKPTGNNNEQFF. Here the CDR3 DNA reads TGTGCCAGCAAACCTACCGGAAATAACAATGAGCAGTTCTTC.

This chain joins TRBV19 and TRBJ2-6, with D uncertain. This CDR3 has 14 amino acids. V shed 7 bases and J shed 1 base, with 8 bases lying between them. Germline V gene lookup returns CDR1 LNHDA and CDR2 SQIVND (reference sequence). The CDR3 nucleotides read TGTGCCAGTAATGTTGGATCTGGGGCCAACGTCCTGACTTTC. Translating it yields CASNVGSGANVLTF. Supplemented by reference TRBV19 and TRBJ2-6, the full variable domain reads DGGITQSPKYLFRKEGQNVTLSCEQNLNHDAMYWYRQDPGQGLRLIYYSQIVNDFQKGDIAEGYSVSREKKESFPLTVTSAQKNPTAFYLCASNVGSGANVLTFGAGSRLTVL.

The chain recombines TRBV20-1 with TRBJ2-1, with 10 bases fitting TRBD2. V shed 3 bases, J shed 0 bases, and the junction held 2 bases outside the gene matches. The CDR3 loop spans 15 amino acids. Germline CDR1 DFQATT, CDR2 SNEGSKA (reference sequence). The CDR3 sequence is CSASSSGSSYNEQFF. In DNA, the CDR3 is TGCAGTGCTAGCTCTAGCGGGAGCTCCTACAATGAGCAGTTCTTC.